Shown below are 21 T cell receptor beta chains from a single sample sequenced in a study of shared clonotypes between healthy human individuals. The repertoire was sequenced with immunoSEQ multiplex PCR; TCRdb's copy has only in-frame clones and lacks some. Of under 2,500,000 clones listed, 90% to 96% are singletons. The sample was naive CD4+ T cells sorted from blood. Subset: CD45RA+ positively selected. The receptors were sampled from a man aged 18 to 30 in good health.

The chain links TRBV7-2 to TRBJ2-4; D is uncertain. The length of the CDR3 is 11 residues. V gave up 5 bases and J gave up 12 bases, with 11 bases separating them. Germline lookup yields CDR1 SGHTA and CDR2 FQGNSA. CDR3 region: CASSELVTQYF. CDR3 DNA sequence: TGTGCCAGCAGCGAGTTAGTAACTCAGTACTTC.

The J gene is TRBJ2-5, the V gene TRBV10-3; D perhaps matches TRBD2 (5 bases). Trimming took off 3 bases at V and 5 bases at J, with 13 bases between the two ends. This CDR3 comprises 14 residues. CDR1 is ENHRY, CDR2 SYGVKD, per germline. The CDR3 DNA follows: TGTGCCATCAGTGAAGGGCGGGTAGGGGAGACCCAGTACTTC. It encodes CAISEGRVGETQYF.

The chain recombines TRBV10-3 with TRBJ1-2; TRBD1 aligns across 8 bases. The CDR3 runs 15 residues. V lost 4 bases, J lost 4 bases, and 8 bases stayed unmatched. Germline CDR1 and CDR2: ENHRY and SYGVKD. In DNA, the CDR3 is TGTGCCATCAGTGGGAGCGGGACAGGCAGCTATGGCTACACCTTC. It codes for CAISGSGTGSYGYTF.

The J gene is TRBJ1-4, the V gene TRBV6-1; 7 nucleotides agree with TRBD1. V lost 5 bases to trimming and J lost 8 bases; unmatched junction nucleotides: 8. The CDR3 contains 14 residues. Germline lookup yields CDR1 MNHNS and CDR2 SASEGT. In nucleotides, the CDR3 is TGTGCCAGCAGTCTGACAGGGAGGAACGAAAAACTGTTTTTT. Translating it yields CASSLTGRNEKLFF.

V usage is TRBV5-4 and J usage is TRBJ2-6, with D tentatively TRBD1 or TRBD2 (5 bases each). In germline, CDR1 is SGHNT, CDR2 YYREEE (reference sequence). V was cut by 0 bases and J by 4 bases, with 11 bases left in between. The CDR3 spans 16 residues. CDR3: CASSLAVGGGANVLTF. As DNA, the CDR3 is TGTGCCAGCAGCTTGGCCGTTGGGGGAGGGGCCAACGTCCTGACTTTC.

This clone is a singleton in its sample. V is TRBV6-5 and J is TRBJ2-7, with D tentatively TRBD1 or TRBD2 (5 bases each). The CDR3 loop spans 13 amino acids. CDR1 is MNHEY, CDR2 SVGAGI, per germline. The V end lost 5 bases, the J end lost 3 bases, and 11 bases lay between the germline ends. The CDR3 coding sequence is TGTGCCAGCAGTCCGGGACCGATCTACGAGCAGTACTTC. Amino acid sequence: CASSPGPIYEQYF.

The DNA for the CDR3 is TGTGCCAGCAGTTTGGGCGGCACTGGGGCAGATACGCAGTATTTT. It is translated as CASSLGGTGADTQYF. The chain employs TRBV28 and TRBJ2-3; D is ambiguous. The V gene's germline CDR1 is MDHEN and CDR2 SYDVKM. The CDR3 has 15 amino acids. Trimming took 3 bases from V and 4 from J, leaving 14 bases between them.

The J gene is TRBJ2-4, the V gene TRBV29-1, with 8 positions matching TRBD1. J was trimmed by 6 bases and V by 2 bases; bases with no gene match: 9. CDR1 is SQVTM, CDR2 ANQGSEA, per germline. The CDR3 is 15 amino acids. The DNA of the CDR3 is TGCAGCGTTGAATCGGGCAGGGGGCCGAGAAACATTCAGTACTTC. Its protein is CSVESGRGPRNIQYF.

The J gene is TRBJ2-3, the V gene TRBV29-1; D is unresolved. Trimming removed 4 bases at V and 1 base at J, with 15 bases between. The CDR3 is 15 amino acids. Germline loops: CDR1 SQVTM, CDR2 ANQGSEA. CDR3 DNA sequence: TGCAGCGTTGTACTTCTCGGAAGTGGCACAGATACGCAGTATTTT. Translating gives CSVVLLGSGTDTQYF.

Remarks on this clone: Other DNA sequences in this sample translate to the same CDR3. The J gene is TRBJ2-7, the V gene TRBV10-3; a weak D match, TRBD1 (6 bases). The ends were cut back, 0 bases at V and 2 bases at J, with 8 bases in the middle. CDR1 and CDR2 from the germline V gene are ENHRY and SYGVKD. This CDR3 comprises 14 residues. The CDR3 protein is CAISESRGTYEQYF. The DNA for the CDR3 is TGTGCCATCAGTGAGTCCAGGGGCACCTACGAGCAGTACTTC.

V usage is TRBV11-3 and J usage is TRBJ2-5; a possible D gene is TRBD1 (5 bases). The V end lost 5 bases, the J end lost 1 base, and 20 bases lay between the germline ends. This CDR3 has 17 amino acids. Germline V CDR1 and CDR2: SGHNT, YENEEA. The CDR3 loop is CASSRSGLGRPQETQYF. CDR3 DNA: TGTGCCAGCAGCCGAAGTGGTCTGGGGCGCCCCCAAGAGACCCAGTACTTC.

The CDR3 region is CASSLDRTQETQYF. DNA of the CDR3: TGTGCCAGCAGCTTGGACAGGACGCAAGAGACCCAGTACTTC. The chain is built from TRBV7-9 and TRBJ2-5, with 7 bases fitting TRBD1. Trimming took 3 bases from V and 2 from J; bases not matched to a gene: 3. CDR3 length equals 14 residues. CDR1 is SEHNR and CDR2 is FQNEAQ in the germline V gene (reference sequence).

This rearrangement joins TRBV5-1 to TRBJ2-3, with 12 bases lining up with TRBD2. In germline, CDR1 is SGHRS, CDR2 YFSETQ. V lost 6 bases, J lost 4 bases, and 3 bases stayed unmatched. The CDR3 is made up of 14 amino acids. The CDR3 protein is CASKRTSGADTQYF. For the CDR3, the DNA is TGCGCCAGCAAAAGGACTAGCGGGGCAGATACGCAGTATTTT.

CDR3 protein: CASSPGPVAEAFF. As DNA, the CDR3 is TGTGCCAGCAGCCCAGGGCCAGTTGCTGAAGCTTTCTTT. This rearrangement joins TRBV7-2 to TRBJ1-1; the D gene is possibly TRBD1 (5 bases). V lost 5 bases and J lost 6, with 13 bases in between. This CDR3 has 13 amino acids. The germline CDR1 and CDR2 sequences are SGHTA and FQGNSA.

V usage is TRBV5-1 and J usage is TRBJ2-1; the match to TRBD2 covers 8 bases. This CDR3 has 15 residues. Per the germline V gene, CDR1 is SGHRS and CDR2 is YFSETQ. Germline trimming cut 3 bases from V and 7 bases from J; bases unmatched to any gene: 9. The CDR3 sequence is CASSSSGVAGNEQFF. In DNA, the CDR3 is TGCGCCAGCAGCTCCAGCGGGGTAGCGGGGAATGAGCAGTTCTTC.

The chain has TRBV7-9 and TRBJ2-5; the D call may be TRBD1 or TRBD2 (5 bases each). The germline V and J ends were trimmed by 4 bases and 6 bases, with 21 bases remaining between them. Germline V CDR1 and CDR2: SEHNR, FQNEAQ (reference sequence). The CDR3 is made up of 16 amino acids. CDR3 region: CASSSRGGSNVKTQYF. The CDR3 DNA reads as TGTGCCAGCAGCTCGAGGGGTGGGAGTAACGTGAAGACCCAGTACTTC.

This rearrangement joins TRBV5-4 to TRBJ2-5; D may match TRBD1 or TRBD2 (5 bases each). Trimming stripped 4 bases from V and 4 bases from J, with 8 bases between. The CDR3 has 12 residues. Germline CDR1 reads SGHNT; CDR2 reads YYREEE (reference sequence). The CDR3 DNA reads TGTGCCAGCAGCGGGGACGGAGAGACCCAGTACTTC. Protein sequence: CASSGDGETQYF.

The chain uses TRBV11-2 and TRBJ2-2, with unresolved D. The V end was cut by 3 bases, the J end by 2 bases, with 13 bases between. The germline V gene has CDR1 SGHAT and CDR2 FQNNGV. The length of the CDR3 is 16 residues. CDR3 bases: TGTGCCAGCAGCTTTCGCCGAGGAGTTAACACCGGGGAGCTGTTTTTT. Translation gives CASSFRRGVNTGELFF.

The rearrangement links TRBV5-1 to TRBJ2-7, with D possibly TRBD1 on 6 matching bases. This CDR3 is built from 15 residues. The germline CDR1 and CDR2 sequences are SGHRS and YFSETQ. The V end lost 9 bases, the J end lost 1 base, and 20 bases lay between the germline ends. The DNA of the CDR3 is TGCGCCACTTCACCCGGACAGTCCCCTTCCTACGAGCAGTACTTC. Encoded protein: CATSPGQSPSYEQYF.

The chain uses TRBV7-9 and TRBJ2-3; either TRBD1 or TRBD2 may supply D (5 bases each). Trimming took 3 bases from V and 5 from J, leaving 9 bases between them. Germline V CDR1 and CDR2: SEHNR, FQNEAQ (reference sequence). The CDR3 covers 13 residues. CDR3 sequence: CASSFAGGDTQYF. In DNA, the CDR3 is TGTGCCAGCAGCTTCGCTGGGGGAGATACGCAGTATTTT. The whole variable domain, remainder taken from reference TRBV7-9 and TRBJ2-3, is DTGVSQNPRHKITKRGQNVTFRCDPISEHNRLYWYRQTLGQGPEFLTYFQNEAQLEKSRLLSDRFSAERPKGSFSTLEIQRTEQGDSAMYLCASSFAGGDTQYFGPGTRLTVL.

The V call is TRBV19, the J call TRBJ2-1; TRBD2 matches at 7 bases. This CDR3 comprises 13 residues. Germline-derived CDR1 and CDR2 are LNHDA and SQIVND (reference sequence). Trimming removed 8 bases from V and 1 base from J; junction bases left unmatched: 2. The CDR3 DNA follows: TGTGCCAGTGGGCGGGGGTCCTACAATGAGCAGTTCTTC. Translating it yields CASGRGSYNEQFF.